The rows below give T cell receptor beta chains drawn from one sample of a study of Graves' ophthalmopathy and Graves' hyperthyroidism. TCRdb fed the multiplex PCR reads into MiXCR, producing one record per CDR3 protein. Of over 500,000 distinct CDR3 sequences in the sample, around a fifth are singletons; the top ten hold more than 5.5%. The sample taken for sequencing was peripheral blood. Receptor source: a woman in her late teens or twenties with stable Graves' hyperthyroidism. Some clones in this sample may be carry-over from other donors' samples. CDR3s include the opening cysteine and the closing phenylalanine or tryptophan.

TRBJ1-3,TRBV12-3/TRBV12-4,CASSFTNTIYF
TRBJ1-2,TRBV12-3/TRBV12-4,CASSSTGGESGYTF
TRBJ1-2,TRBV7-6,CASSLEVAGADGYTF
TRBJ2-2,TRBV7-3,CASSLISASGELFF
TRBJ1-1,TRBV28,CASRQQTGTTEAFF
TRBJ1-5,TRBV30,CAFRDKSNQPQHF
TRBJ1-3,TRBV6-5,CASSYTTRGAGGNTIYF
TRBJ2-4,TRBV6-1,CASSGSGRSGNIQYF
TRBJ2-7,TRBV11-2,CASSLVGGPVEQYF
TRBJ1-1,TRBV13,CASTGPGVRGNTEAFF
TRBJ1-5,TRBV12-3/TRBV12-4,CASSGTGGPQPQHF
TRBJ2-7,TRBV28,CASNLQGIQAYEQYF
TRBJ1-3,TRBV12-3/TRBV12-4,CASRIQDLSGNTIYF
TRBJ2-7,TRBV6-4,CASSVSGGSYEQYF
TRBJ2-7,TRBV7-9,CASSLVIGTRNEQYF
TRBJ1-1,TRBV3-1,CASSQADPPEAFF
TRBJ1-2,TRBV7-3,CASSSPDGGGDYGYTF
TRBJ2-7,TRBV6-1,CASRINRGRYEQYF
TRBJ1-6,TRBV12-3/TRBV12-4,CASSLKGGNSPLHF
TRBJ1-2,TRBV10-3,CAISDGGLPYGYTF
TRBJ1-2,TRBV12-3/TRBV12-4,CASSPGGEITYGYTF
TRBJ1-2,TRBV12-3/TRBV12-4,CASLLTGEYGYTF
TRBJ2-7,TRBV15,CATQGHTYEQYF
TRBJ1-1,TRBV28,CASSLMGGGTEAFF
TRBJ1-2,TRBV3-1,CASSLGQQVNYGYTF
TRBJ1-1,TRBV30,CAWDSTGTQAFF
TRBJ1-1,TRBV19,CASSIPRTGGQTEAFF
TRBJ1-1,TRBV5-1,CASSSYGTEAFF
TRBJ1-2,TRBV9,CASSVDQGGGYTF
TRBJ2-7,TRBV28,CASSPSGRASEQYF
TRBJ1-1,TRBV12-3/TRBV12-4,CASSPRGDSEAFF
TRBJ1-2,TRBV19,CASNDSNYGYTF
TRBJ1-2,TRBV9,CASSVATGVANYGYTF
TRBJ2-2,TRBV6-1,CASRETGTANTGELFF
TRBJ2-7,TRBV12-3/TRBV12-4,CASRIGTGGFYEQYF
TRBJ2-5,TRBV2,CASKQQLQETQYF
TRBJ2-7,TRBV6-5,CASRYTESSSYEQYF
TRBJ2-7,TRBV2,CASMRVGSLAYEQYF
TRBJ2-3,TRBV20-1,CSARGLGGPASTDTQYF
TRBJ2-7,TRBV6-1,CASNGLAGGHYEQYF
TRBJ1-2,TRBV6-1,CASGGTLSYTF
TRBJ2-5,TRBV7-2,CAKTRLDETQYF
TRBJ1-5,TRBV30,CAWTGTAYNSNQPQHF
TRBJ1-1,TRBV2,CASSGNQDQLAFF
TRBJ2-7,TRBV12-3/TRBV12-4,CASSLVAQGWEQYF
TRBJ1-2,TRBV9,CASSVGDSLYSYTF
TRBJ2-7,TRBV29-1,CSVGQLHTYEQYF
TRBJ1-6,TRBV7-9,CASSPGGGPMALHF
TRBJ1-2,TRBV7-3,CASSHETKKLYGYTF
TRBJ2-5,TRBV5-1,CASSLSRWETQYF
TRBJ2-7,TRBV28,CASRLPGVYEQYF
TRBJ2-7,TRBV5-1,CASSPGTSDSEQYF
TRBJ2-5,TRBV7-3,CASSISGGPQETQYF
TRBJ2-5,TRBV20-1,CSARPGQGAQETQYF
TRBJ2-7,TRBV6-5,CASSYSDRGLYEQYF
TRBJ2-7,TRBV12-3/TRBV12-4,CASKQGASYEQYF
TRBJ1-5,TRBV7-3,CASSLMADSGTGGLNQPQHF